This paragraph covers one T cell receptor beta chain sequence. Its antigen is still unknown. The CDR3 has 15 amino acids. V was clipped by 0 bases and J by 5 bases; unmatched bases: 4. Per germline, CDR1 MNHNY and CDR2 SVGAGI (reference sequence). This sample is part of a study of beta chain features in type 1 diabetes. CD4+ cells of the naive, central memory, regulatory and stem cell-like memory types were sorted via CD45RO/CCR7/CD25/CD127/CD95/CD27. Since all of the isolated RNA was reverse transcribed, expressed TCRB transcripts were what got sequenced. Sequenced by immunoSEQ multiplex PCR; TCRdb stores in-frame clones only, minus some. The profile shows fewer than 350,000 clones, about 15% of them singletons. General study points: Patients with Type 1 diabetes showed moderately but significantly shorter TCRB CDR3s in all four CD4+ subsets.

V usage is TRBV6-6 and J usage is TRBJ2-3, with 8 positions matching TRBD2. The sequence derives from a man between 18 and 29 years old with type 1 diabetes. The sample comprised naive CD4+ T cells from blood. This CDR3 reads CASSYSGTRGDTQYF. The CDR3 coding sequence is TGTGCCAGCAGTTACTCCGGGACTAGGGGAGATACGCAGTATTTT.